The rows below give T cell receptor beta chains drawn from one sample of a study of shared clonotypes between healthy human individuals. Measured with immunoSEQ multiplex PCR; TCRdb has only the in-frame clones, and not every one. Of under 300,000 clones listed, 60% to 80% are singletons. Sequencing was done on a sample of memory CD4+ T cells sorted from blood. These receptors originate from a young man in good health. CDR3s include the opening cysteine and the closing phenylalanine or tryptophan. The order of the fields is CDR3 protein, CDR3 DNA, J gene, clone size, D gene, V gene. The D gene is left open where the match is weak. Size tells how often a clone was seen (once, few, many) or the class of an expanded clone, and some rows leave it out.

CASSQVGQGIGLGTEAFF TGTGCCAGCAGCCAAGTAGGACAGGGGATTGGGTTGGGCACTGAAGCTTTCTTT TRBJ1-1 - TRBD1 TRBV14
CASSRGGLNTEAFF TGTGCCAGCTCACGGGGGGGCTTGAACACTGAAGCTTTCTTT TRBJ1-1 once - TRBV18
CASSIAATVMQDTQYF TGTGCCAGCAGTATCGCGGCTACAGTCATGCAAGATACGCAGTATTTT TRBJ2-3 - - TRBV21-1
CASSSPGRKNQPQHF TGTGCCAGCAGTTCCCCAGGGAGGAAGAATCAGCCCCAGCATTTT TRBJ1-5 - - TRBV27
CASSPGGGNTDTQYF TGTGCCAGCAGCCCAGGGGGCGGGAACACAGATACGCAGTATTTT TRBJ2-3 - TRBD1 TRBV11-2
CASSLPPGRGQETQYF TGTGCCAGCAGCTTACCACCAGGCAGGGGGCAAGAGACCCAGTACTTC TRBJ2-5 few TRBD1 TRBV11-2
CASSLTGASTDTQYF TGTGCCAGCAGCCTAACAGGGGCTAGCACAGATACGCAGTATTTT TRBJ2-3 - TRBD1 TRBV6-1
CASSTTSGSAYEQYF TGTGCCAGCAGCACCACTAGCGGGTCCGCCTACGAGCAGTACTTC TRBJ2-7 few TRBD2 TRBV7-2
CASSLLSREQYF TGTGCCAGCAGTTTGCTTTCCCGCGAGCAGTACTTC TRBJ2-7 - - TRBV28
CASSLSRGGRILNEQFF TGTGCCAGCAGCTTATCACGTGGGGGGAGGATATTGAATGAGCAGTTCTTC TRBJ2-1 few - TRBV7-9
CASSSSWTGIYNEQFF TGTGCCAGCAGTTCGTCCTGGACAGGGATATACAATGAGCAGTTCTTC TRBJ2-1 - TRBD1 TRBV28
CASSARLAGRKYNEQFF TGTGCCAGCAGCGCCAGACTAGCGGGAAGGAAATACAATGAGCAGTTCTTC TRBJ2-1 - TRBD2 TRBV9
CASSLEGYEQYF TGTGCCAGCAGTTTAGAGGGGTACGAGCAGTACTTC TRBJ2-7 - - TRBV6-6
CASSIPDRQPNYGYTF TGTGCCAGCAGCATACCGGACAGACAACCTAACTATGGCTACACCTTC TRBJ1-2 - - TRBV28
CASSFTTSTDTQYF TGTGCCAGTAGTTTCACGACATCGACAGATACGCAGTATTTT TRBJ2-3 few - TRBV19
CASRKGSGTSGGMDTQYF TGTGCCAGCAGGAAGGGGTCTGGGACTAGCGGGGGGATGGATACGCAGTATTTT TRBJ2-3 - TRBD2 TRBV25-1
CASSWGQVFANTGELFF TGTGCCAGCAGCTGGGGACAGGTCTTCGCGAACACCGGGGAGCTGTTTTTT TRBJ2-2 - TRBD1 TRBV7-9
CSVTGFSGNTIYF TGCAGCGTTACGGGGTTCTCTGGAAACACCATATATTTT TRBJ1-3 - - TRBV29-1
CASSFNRDEQFF TGTGCCAGCAGCTTTAATAGGGATGAGCAGTTCTTC TRBJ2-1 - - TRBV7-2
CASSYLLAGAADTQYF TGCGCCAGCAGCTACCTACTAGCGGGAGCTGCAGATACGCAGTATTTT TRBJ2-3 few TRBD2 TRBV5-1
CASSLGRLAGDRNEQFF TGTGCCAGCAGCTTGGGAAGACTAGCGGGAGATCGTAATGAGCAGTTCTTC TRBJ2-1 many TRBD2 TRBV11-3
CASSLGGQGDEQYF TGTGCCAGCAGCTTAGGGGGACAGGGGGACGAGCAGTACTTC TRBJ2-7 - TRBD1 TRBV7-9
CASSYSTGGFDGYTF TGTGCCAGCAGTTACTCTACAGGGGGCTTCGATGGCTACACCTTC TRBJ1-2 - TRBD1 TRBV6-6
CASSATARRGNTEAFF TGTGCCAGCAGCGCAACCGCCCGCAGGGGGAACACTGAAGCTTTCTTT TRBJ1-1 - - TRBV5-6
CASSLFGQQETQYF TGTGCCAGCAGTTTATTTGGACAGCAAGAGACCCAGTACTTC TRBJ2-5 - - TRBV27
CASSVDLAGAFGNEQFF TGTGCCAGCAGCGTAGACCTAGCGGGAGCTTTTGGCAATGAGCAGTTCTTC TRBJ2-1 - TRBD2 TRBV9
CASSLETGVITDTQYF TGTGCCAGCAGCTTGGAGACAGGGGTCATCACAGATACGCAGTATTTT TRBJ2-3 - TRBD1 TRBV5-6
CASSSDRRTDTQYF TGCGCCAGCAGCTCGGACAGGCGCACAGATACGCAGTATTTT TRBJ2-3 - TRBD1 TRBV5-1
CASSLAGGSGYNEQFF TGCGCCAGCAGCTTGGCCGGGGGGTCGGGCTACAATGAGCAGTTCTTC TRBJ2-1 - TRBD2 TRBV5-1
CSATLGGAFF TGCAGTGCTACCCTCGGGGGTGCTTTCTTT TRBJ1-1 - - TRBV20-1
CASGRGQTQYF TGTGCCAGCGGCAGGGGACAGACCCAGTACTTC TRBJ2-5 - - TRBV11-2
CASSLVTSREETQYF TGTGCCAGCAGCTTAGTAACTAGCAGAGAAGAGACCCAGTACTTC TRBJ2-5 - - TRBV7-6
CASSQTGTSPHNEQFF TGCGCCAGCAGCCAAACCGGGACTAGCCCGCACAATGAGCAGTTCTTC TRBJ2-1 - TRBD2 TRBV4-1
CSVGETGPNQPQHF TGCAGCGTTGGAGAGACAGGGCCCAATCAGCCCCAGCATTTT TRBJ1-5 - TRBD1 TRBV29-1
CASSLGLAQQETQYF TGTGCCAGCAGCTTAGGGTTAGCGCAACAAGAGACCCAGTACTTC TRBJ2-5 - - TRBV11-2
CASSPQGQSRQLFF TGTGCCAGCAGTCCTCAGGGACAGAGCCGCCAACTGTTTTTT TRBJ1-4 - TRBD1 TRBV6-6
CASRHRQYTEAFF TGTGCCAGTAGACATCGACAGTACACTGAAGCTTTCTTT TRBJ1-1 - - TRBV19
CASSEDRTGELFF TGCGCCAGCAGTGAGGACAGAACCGGGGAGCTGTTTTTT TRBJ2-2 few - TRBV10-2
CASSYTRDIYNEQFF TGTGCCAGCAGCTATACACGGGATATCTACAATGAGCAGTTCTTC TRBJ2-1 - - TRBV7-2
CASSERSGDHQPQHF TGTGCCAGCAGTGAACGGTCAGGGGACCATCAGCCCCAGCATTTT TRBJ1-5 - - TRBV2